This TCR beta chain comes out of a study of Graves' ophthalmopathy and Graves' hyperthyroidism. This clonotype was seen only once. RNA transcripts were the template, and TCR beta CDR3 regions were amplified from them. HTBI primers were employed in first-round RT-PCR, then a second-round multiplex PCR followed. TCRdb analysed the multiplex PCR reads with MiXCR anew, one entry per CDR3 protein. In the table there are around 1.1 million distinct CDR3 sequences, roughly two fifths of which are singletons. The V end lost 5 bases, the J end lost 3 bases, and 7 bases lay between the germline ends. The CDR3 contains 13 residues. Germline-derived CDR1 and CDR2 are SGHAT and FQNNGV.

The J gene is TRBJ2-2, the V gene TRBV11-2; D unclear. Input material: peripheral blood or thyroid tissue (not recorded which). The TCR comes from an adult man with Graves' hyperthyroidism. CDR3 nucleotide sequence: TGTGCCAGCAGCGTTGAGCACACCGGGGAGCTGTTTTTT. Encoded protein: CASSVEHTGELFF.